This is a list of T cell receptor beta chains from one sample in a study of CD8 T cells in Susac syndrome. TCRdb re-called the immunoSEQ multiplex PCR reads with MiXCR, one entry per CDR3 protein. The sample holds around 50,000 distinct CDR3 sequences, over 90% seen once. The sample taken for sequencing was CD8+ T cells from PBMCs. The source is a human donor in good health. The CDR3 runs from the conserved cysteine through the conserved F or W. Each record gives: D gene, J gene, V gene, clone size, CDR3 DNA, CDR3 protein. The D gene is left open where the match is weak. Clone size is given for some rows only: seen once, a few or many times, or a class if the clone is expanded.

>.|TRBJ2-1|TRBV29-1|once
TGCAGCTTCCCTAGGGGAAATGAGCAGTTCTTC
CSFPRGNEQFF
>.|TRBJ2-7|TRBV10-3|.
TGTGCCATCAGTGAGCCCCAGCCAGGGGCAAACGAGCAGTACTTC
CAISEPQPGANEQYF
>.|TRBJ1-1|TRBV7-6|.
TGTGCCAGCAGTCGAGGACAGATTTTAGAAGCTTTCTTT
CASSRGQILEAFF
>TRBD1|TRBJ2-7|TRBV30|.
TGTGCCTGGAGTCAGGGGACAGGGATCAACGAGCAGTACTTC
CAWSQGTGINEQYF
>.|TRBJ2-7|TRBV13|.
TGTGCCAGCGAATCTTCCCCAGTAGGGGCGAACGAGCAGTACTTC
CASESSPVGANEQYF
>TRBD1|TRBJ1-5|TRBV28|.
TGTGCCAGCAGTTCCCTAAGACAGGGCGGCAATCAGCCCCAGCATTTT
CASSSLRQGGNQPQHF
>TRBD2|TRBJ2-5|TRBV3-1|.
TGTGCCAGCAGCCAAGATGGGCTAGCGGGAGCCGGGTACCAAGAGACCCAGTACTTC
CASSQDGLAGAGYQETQYF
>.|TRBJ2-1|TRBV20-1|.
TGCAGTGCTAGGGTCCGGGGAGGCAATGAGCAGTTCTTC
CSARVRGGNEQFF
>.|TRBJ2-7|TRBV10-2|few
TGCGCCAGCAGTGAGATAGGGGGGCCAGCCTACGAGCAGTACTTC
CASSEIGGPAYEQYF
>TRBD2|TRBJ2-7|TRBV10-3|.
TGTGCCATCACCCCCAGCGGGAGGGCCTACGAGCAGTACTTC
CAITPSGRAYEQYF
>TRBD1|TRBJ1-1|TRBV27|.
TGTGCCAGCGGGGGACAGCGGTTTGAAGCTTTCTTT
CASGGQRFEAFF
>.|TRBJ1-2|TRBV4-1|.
TGCGCCAGCAGCCACCAACAGGGTTCAGACTATGGCTACACCTTC
CASSHQQGSDYGYTF
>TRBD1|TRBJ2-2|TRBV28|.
TGTGCCAGCTCTTGGACAGGGTCGGGCGGGGAGCTGTTTTTT
CASSWTGSGGELFF
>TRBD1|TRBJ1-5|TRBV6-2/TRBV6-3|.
TGTGCCAGCAGTCCCTCAGGGGGCTGGGGCAATCAGCCCCAGCATTTT
CASSPSGGWGNQPQHF
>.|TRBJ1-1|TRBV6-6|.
TGTGCCAGCAGAGGCCCGGGTTCCACTGAAGCTTTCTTT
CASRGPGSTEAFF
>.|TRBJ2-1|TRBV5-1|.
TGCGCCAGCAGCTTGGATCTAGCACCCGTAAATGAGCAGTTCTTC
CASSLDLAPVNEQFF
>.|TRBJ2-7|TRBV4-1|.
TGCGCCAGCAGCCAAGGGAACAGGGTCGAGCAGTACTTC
CASSQGNRVEQYF
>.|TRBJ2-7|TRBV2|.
TGTGCCAGCTTGGGTTCTTCAGGGTTTAACGAGCAGTACTTC
CASLGSSGFNEQYF
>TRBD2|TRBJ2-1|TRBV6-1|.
TGTGCCAGCAAAACAAGTTCCAGCGGGGGACCAAACAATGAGCAGTTCTTC
CASKTSSSGGPNNEQFF
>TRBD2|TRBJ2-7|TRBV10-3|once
TGTGCCATCAGTGAGTCGGCTAGCGGGGGCTACGAGCAGTACTTC
CAISESASGGYEQYF
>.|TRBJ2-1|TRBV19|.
TGTGCCAGTAGTTACGTGGGAAATGGGGATGAGCAGTTCTTC
CASSYVGNGDEQFF
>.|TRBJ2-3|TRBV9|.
TGTGCCAGCAGCGTAGACGGGGTCAATACGCAGTATTTT
CASSVDGVNTQYF
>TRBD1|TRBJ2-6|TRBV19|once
TGTGCCAGTAGATTGACAGGGGCTGGGGCCAACGTCCTGACTTTC
CASRLTGAGANVLTF
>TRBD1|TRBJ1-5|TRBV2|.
TGTGCCAGCAGTGATACGCCGGACAGGGTGAAAAGCAATCAGCCCCAGCATTTT
CASSDTPDRVKSNQPQHF
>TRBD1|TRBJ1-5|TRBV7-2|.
TGTGCCAGCAGCTTAGGACAGGGTGAGGGCAATCAGCCCCAGCATTTT
CASSLGQGEGNQPQHF
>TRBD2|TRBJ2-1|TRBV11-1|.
TGTGCCAGCAGGCACCCCTACCCGGGGAGCGGGAGGGCAAAGCAAGATGAGCAGTTCTTC
CASRHPYPGSGRAKQDEQFF
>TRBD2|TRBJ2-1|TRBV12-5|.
TGTGCTAGTTCCCCGGGGGGCTCCTACAATGAGCAGTTCTTC
CASSPGGSYNEQFF
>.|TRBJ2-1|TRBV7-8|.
TGTGCCAGCAGCTTAGATGGCAGACTCTCCTACAATGAGCAGTTCTTC
CASSLDGRLSYNEQFF
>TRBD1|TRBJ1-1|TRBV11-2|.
TGTGCCAGCAGCCTACCCGACCCCTGGACAGGGGGTGACATGAACACTGAAGCTTTCTTT
CASSLPDPWTGGDMNTEAFF
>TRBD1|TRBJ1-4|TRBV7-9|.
TGTGCCAGCAGCTTACCGACAGGGGGACCGGCTAATGAAAAACTGTTTTTT
CASSLPTGGPANEKLFF
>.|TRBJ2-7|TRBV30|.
TGTGCCTGGAGTGCCCCCCCGGAGGAGCAGTACTTC
CAWSAPPEEQYF
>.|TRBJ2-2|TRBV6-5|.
TGTGCCAGCAGTTACGCCAAGGCGGGCACCGGGGAGCTGTTTTTT
CASSYAKAGTGELFF
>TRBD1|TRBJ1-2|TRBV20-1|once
TGCAGTGCGCCTCCCTTTGTGGGACAGGGAATCGAGTATGGCTACACCTTC
CSAPPFVGQGIEYGYTF
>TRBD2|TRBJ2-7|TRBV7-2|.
TGTGCCAGCAGCTTTAGCGGGAGCACCTACGAGCAGTACTTC
CASSFSGSTYEQYF
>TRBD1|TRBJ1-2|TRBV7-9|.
TGTGCCAGCAGCTCTGGAGACAGGGGGCCAGACTATGGCTACACCTTC
CASSSGDRGPDYGYTF
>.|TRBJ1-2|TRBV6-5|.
TGTGCCAGCAGTTCGGCGGCAGGGCTCGATGGCTACACCTTC
CASSSAAGLDGYTF
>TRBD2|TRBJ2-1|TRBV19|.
TGTGCCAGTACTATAAGCGGGGTAACCTACAATGAGCAGTTCTTC
CASTISGVTYNEQFF
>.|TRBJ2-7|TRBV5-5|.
TGTGCCAGCAGCTTGGGGCTGGGATACGAGCAGTACTTC
CASSLGLGYEQYF
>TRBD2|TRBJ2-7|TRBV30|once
TGTGCCTGGGGCGGACTAGCCGTTACCTACGAGCAGTACTTC
CAWGGLAVTYEQYF
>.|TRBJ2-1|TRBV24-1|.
TGTGCCACCAGTCCCGGACTCGACTACAATGAGCAGTTCTTC
CATSPGLDYNEQFF
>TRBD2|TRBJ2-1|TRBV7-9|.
TGTGCCAGCAGCCTTAGCGGGACCTACTACAATGAGCAGTTCTTC
CASSLSGTYYNEQFF
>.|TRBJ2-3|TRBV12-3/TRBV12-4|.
TGTGCCAGCAGCCTCACTGGGGGGAACACAGATACGCAGTATTTT
CASSLTGGNTDTQYF
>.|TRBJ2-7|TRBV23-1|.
TGCGCCAGCAGTCAATTCCCGGGAACGGGGTACGAGCAGTACTTC
CASSQFPGTGYEQYF
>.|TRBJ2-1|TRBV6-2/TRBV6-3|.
TGTGCCAGCAGGCCCCGTGGGTCGATCGATGAGCAGTTCTTC
CASRPRGSIDEQFF
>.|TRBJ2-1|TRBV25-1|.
TGTGCCAGCAGTGCGCTCGGACAGATTCACAATGAGCAGTTCTTC
CASSALGQIHNEQFF
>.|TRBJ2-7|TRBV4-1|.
TGCGCCAGCAGCAGAGGGGGGTTCTCCTACGAGCAGTACTTC
CASSRGGFSYEQYF
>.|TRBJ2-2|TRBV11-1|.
TGTGCCAGCAGCTTGGTGACATCTGTTGGAGAACAGGCGAACACCGGGGAGCTGTTTTTT
CASSLVTSVGEQANTGELFF
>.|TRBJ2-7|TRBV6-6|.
TGTGCCAGCAGTTATAAGGGCGCGGACGAGCAGTACTTC
CASSYKGADEQYF
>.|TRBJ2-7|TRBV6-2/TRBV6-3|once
TGTGCCAGCATGGCCTTATCCTACGAGCAGTACTTC
CASMALSYEQYF
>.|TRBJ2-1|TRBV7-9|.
TGTGCCAGCAGCTTAGATAGGGTAGATAATGAGCAGTTCTTC
CASSLDRVDNEQFF
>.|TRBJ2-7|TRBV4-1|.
TGCGCCAGCAGCCACCTGCCTAGGGCAGGGAAAAATGACGAGCAGTACTTC
CASSHLPRAGKNDEQYF
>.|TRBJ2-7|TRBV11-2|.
TGTGCCAGCAGCTTAGATGGGACTGTTGTATCGGGGGAGCAGTACTTC
CASSLDGTVVSGEQYF
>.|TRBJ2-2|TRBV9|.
TGTGCCAGCAGCGCGGTGGTCACCGGGGAGCTGTTTTTT
CASSAVVTGELFF